The T cell receptor (beta chain) under discussion was sequenced for a study of T cell responses to AZD1222 COVID-19 vaccine. V was shortened by 4 bases and J by 4 bases, with 16 bases between the two germline ends. CDR1 and CDR2 (germline): SGHDN, FVKESK. This CDR3 contains 15 residues. Clones were read by immunoSEQ multiplex PCR, and TCRdb kept only the in-frame ones, dropping some. Of approximately 67,000 clones listed, 83% are singletons. Findings and caveats of the study: The donor cohort was predominantly white British with a female majority, and clonal diversity may have been underestimated.

To note about this clone: Its target is unknown.

Sequences were derived from peripheral blood, sampled 28 days after the second AZD1222 dose. The sequence was collected from an adult who received the AZD1222 COVID-19 vaccine. V gene TRBV14 combines with J gene TRBJ1-2; D not certain. The CDR3 sequence is CASSPTLTVTYGYTF. The DNA for the CDR3 is TGTGCCAGCAGCCCCACTTTGACGGTTACCTATGGCTACACCTTC.